Listed below are T cell receptor beta chains from one sample, sequenced in a study of blood T cell repertoires in COVID-19. Profiling relied on immunoSEQ multiplex PCR, and the TCRdb table lists in-frame clones only, not all of them. The data contain approximately 260,000 clones, around 90% of them singletons. The specimen sequenced was PBMCs or T cells enriched from blood (not recorded which). The source of these receptors is a woman in her twenties or thirties with acute COVID-19. CDR3s include the opening cysteine and the closing phenylalanine or tryptophan. The D gene is left open where the match is weak. Not all rows give a size; the values are once, few, many and, for expanded clones, a class.

.,TRBJ2-2,TRBV6-4,few,TGTGCCAGCAGTGAAAAAGCGGACACCGGGGAGCTGTTTTTT,CASSEKADTGELFF
.,TRBJ2-1,TRBV6-4,.,TGTGCCAGCAGCCAGGTCCAGTCGAGTGAGCAGTTCTTC,CASSQVQSSEQFF
TRBD1,TRBJ1-1,TRBV7-9,.,TGTGCCAGCAGCTTAGGGACAGGGAGGGAGGCTTTCTTT,CASSLGTGREAFF
.,TRBJ2-1,TRBV18,.,TGTGCCAGCTCACCCCAGACATACAATGAGCAGTTCTTC,CASSPQTYNEQFF
TRBD1,TRBJ1-2,TRBV13,.,TGTGCCAGCAGCCTTGACACAGGGGTTGGCTACACCTTC,CASSLDTGVGYTF
.,TRBJ2-7,TRBV4-1,.,TGCGCCAGCAGCCAGGAGGAGGGGGCCTCCTACGAGCAGTACTTC,CASSQEEGASYEQYF
TRBD1,TRBJ2-7,TRBV11-2,.,TGTGCCAGCAGCCGGACAGGGACAATCCTATACGAGCAGTACTTC,CASSRTGTILYEQYF
TRBD1,TRBJ1-1,TRBV5-1,.,TGCGCCAGCAGCTTACAGGGGAACCTTCCGAACACTGAAGCTTTCTTT,CASSLQGNLPNTEAFF
TRBD1,TRBJ2-3,TRBV5-1,.,TGCGCCAGCAGCTTGGGGACAGGGATCACAGATACGCAGTATTTT,CASSLGTGITDTQYF
.,TRBJ2-1,TRBV7-8,.,TGTGCCAGCAGCTCTTACGGGGGTACCTCTAAGGGGCAGTTCTTC,CASSSYGGTSKGQFF
.,TRBJ1-3,TRBV28,many,TGTGCCAGCAGTTTACTACAGGGAAACACCATATATTTT,CASSLLQGNTIYF